Listed here are 12 T cell receptor beta chains from one sample, sequenced in a study of regulatory T cells in long-lasting Graves disease. Through Arm-PCR of CDR3 regions and iRepertoire HTBI primers, TCR beta libraries were built. TCRdb fed the multiplex PCR reads into MiXCR, producing one record per CDR3 protein. This table has roughly 700,000 distinct CDR3 sequences, about 32% appearing once. Time point defined: persistent/refractory GD, antithyroid drugs over 5 years with positive TRAb. Isolated PBMC RNA provided the starting material for the TCR library. The sequenced sample was peripheral blood mononuclear cells (PBMCs), obtained when the disease was refractory, from a patient treated with antithyroid drugs. These receptors were obtained from a female donor with Graves disease.

In its sample, this clonotype was seen a few times. The chain is built from TRBV30 and TRBJ1-1; D is uncertain. Germline-derived CDR1 and CDR2 are GTSNPN and SVGIG (reference sequence). The CDR3 loop spans 14 amino acids. Trimming removed 3 bases from V and 1 base from J, with 12 bases in between. The CDR3 DNA follows: TGTGCCTGGAGCCGATCGATCAAGAACACTGAAGCTTTCTTT. Protein product: CAWSRSIKNTEAFF.

This clonotype was seen a few times. The chain has TRBV7-9 and TRBJ1-1, with D perhaps TRBD1 (5 bases). The CDR3 is made up of 15 amino acids. V was cut by 5 bases and J by 6 bases, with 19 bases left in between. CDR1 is SEHNR, CDR2 FQNEAQ, per germline (reference sequence). CDR3 protein: CASSPVPRGRPEAFF. CDR3 nucleotide sequence: TGTGCCAGCAGCCCCGTCCCGAGGGGCCGCCCTGAAGCTTTCTTT.

The sample holds many counts of this clonotype. The V gene is TRBV27, the J gene TRBJ1-1, with D possibly TRBD1 on 6 matching bases. The germline V and J ends were trimmed by 10 bases and 4 bases, with 13 bases remaining between them. Germline V gene lookup returns CDR1 MNHEY and CDR2 SMNVEV (reference sequence). The CDR3 contains 12 residues. As DNA, the CDR3 is TGTGCCACCACAGGGTATGGCACTGAAGCTTTCTTT. It specifies CATTGYGTEAFF.

This clonotype was seen ten or more times. The chain employs TRBV11-2 and TRBJ2-7; D possibly corresponds to TRBD2 (5 bases). Germline V gene lookup returns CDR1 SGHAT and CDR2 FQNNGV. Deletions cut 5 bases from V and 2 bases from J, with 10 bases between. The CDR3 has 13 residues. CDR3: CASSARGTYEQYF. In DNA, the CDR3 is TGTGCCAGCAGCGCCCGGGGAACCTACGAGCAGTACTTC.

This clonotype was seen at least ten times. CDR3 sequence reads: CASSRDRGGEQYF. In DNA, the CDR3 is TGCGCCAGCAGTCGGGACAGGGGCGGCGAGCAGTACTTC. This sequence joins TRBV10-2 and TRBJ2-7, with 10 bases aligning to TRBD1. Germline loops: CDR1 WSHSY, CDR2 SAAADI. V lost 5 bases, J lost 6 bases, and 4 bases stayed unmatched. This CDR3 spans 13 amino acids.

The CDR3 region has the DNA TGTGCCATAGTACAGGGGCAGAGGGGCTACACCTTC. Its protein product is CAIVQGQRGYTF. The chain combines TRBV28 with TRBJ1-2, with 7 bases lining up with TRBD1. Trimming at V came to 10 bases and at J to 8 bases, leaving 10 bases not matched to a gene. This CDR3 is built from 12 residues. In germline, CDR1 is MDHEN, CDR2 SYDVKM.

The V call is TRBV5-6, the J call TRBJ2-7; no clear D gene. V lost 5 bases to trimming and J lost 3 bases, with 9 bases between them. CDR1 and CDR2 from the germline V gene are SGHDT and YYEEEE. This CDR3 has 12 amino acids. The CDR3 DNA is TGTGCCAGCAGTTACCGTGGCTACGAGCAGTACTTC. This sequence encodes CASSYRGYEQYF. The whole variable domain, filled in from reference TRBV5-6 and TRBJ2-7, reads DAGVTQSPTHLIKTRGQQVTLRCSPKSGHDTVSWYQQALGQGPQFIFQYYEEEERQRGNFPDRFSGHQFPNYSSELNVNALLLGDSALYLCASSYRGYEQYFGPGTRLTVT.

This clonotype was observed a handful of times. CDR3 DNA: TGTGCCACAAGGGTTGGAGGGACTCAACAGCCCCAGCATTTT. The encoded protein is CATRVGGTQQPQHF. The chain is built from TRBV10-3 and TRBJ1-5; TRBD1 is a possible D gene (5 bases). Germline CDR1 is ENHRY and CDR2 is SYGVKD. This CDR3 is built from 14 residues. Trimming removed 10 bases from V and 7 bases from J, with 20 bases in between.

The genes are TRBV5-1 and TRBJ2-1, with TRBD2 matching over 9 bases. Trimming removed 2 bases from V and 7 bases from J; junction bases left unmatched: 10. Germline lookup yields CDR1 SGHRS and CDR2 YFSETQ. This CDR3 has 16 amino acids. CDR3 DNA: TGCGCCAGCAGCTTAAGGGTCTCTAGCGGGAATAATGAGCAGTTCTTC. Protein product: CASSLRVSSGNNEQFF.

This clonotype was recorded a few times. The chain is built from TRBV30 and TRBJ1-1; D is unresolved. The V end lost 0 bases, the J end lost 6 bases, and 11 bases lay between the germline ends. The CDR3 spans 13 residues. The germline V gene has CDR1 GTSNPN and CDR2 SVGIG (reference sequence). CDR3 DNA sequence: TGTGCCTGGAGTGTACCCGGGAGCGCTGAAGCTTTCTTT. Its protein is CAWSVPGSAEAFF.

This clonotype was observed a few times. The chain recombines TRBV6-5 with TRBJ2-7, with 7 bases aligning to TRBD2. Trimming took 0 bases from V and 6 from J; bases not matched to a gene: 2. CDR3 length equals 13 residues. The germline gives CDR1 MNHEY, CDR2 SVGAGI. This chain's CDR3 is CASSYSTSVEQYF. The CDR3 nucleotides read TGTGCCAGCAGTTACTCTACTAGCGTCGAGCAGTACTTC.

In DNA, the CDR3 is TGTGCCTCCTGCCCGGTTGGTGGAAACACCATATATTTT. Translated: CASCPVGGNTIYF. The chain uses TRBV10-3 and TRBJ1-3, with D hard to call. The germline V and J ends were trimmed by 11 bases and 3 bases, with 14 bases remaining between them. The germline V gene has CDR1 ENHRY and CDR2 SYGVKD. The CDR3 length is 13 residues.